The rows below give T cell receptor beta chains drawn from one sample of a study of cytomegalovirus exposure and HLA in healthy donors. TCRdb keeps only in-frame clones here, not all; method: immunoSEQ multiplex PCR. This sample has approximately 150,000 clones, with roughly 80% found just once. Sequencing input: PBMCs. These receptors were taken from a male donor in good health and CMV-seronegative. The CDR3 runs from the conserved cysteine through the conserved F or W. D genes are given only for firm matches. Clone size is given for some rows only: seen once, a few or many times, or a class if the clone is expanded.

abundance	v_gene	d_gene	j_gene	CDR3aa	CDR3nt
-	TRBV30	-	TRBJ2-3	CAWSILSGTHTDTQYF	TGTGCCTGGAGTATACTCTCCGGGACTCACACAGATACGCAGTATTTT
-	TRBV5-1	-	TRBJ2-3	CASSFPSSTDTQYF	TGCGCCAGCAGCTTCCCTTCTAGCACAGATACGCAGTATTTT
once	TRBV6-1	-	TRBJ2-7	CASSEARSSYEQYF	TGTGCCAGCAGTGAAGCGCGGAGCTCCTACGAGCAGTACTTC
-	TRBV30	-	TRBJ2-4	CAWSVLTSPLDSEELAKNIQYF	TGTGCCTGGAGTGTATTAACGTCCCCCTTGGACAGCGAGGAACTAGCCAAAAACATTCAGTACTTC
-	TRBV19	-	TRBJ2-5	CATRGTAGETQYF	TGTGCCACACGCGGGACGGCGGGGGAGACCCAGTACTTC
-	TRBV30	-	TRBJ1-5	CAWSYGVSNQPQHF	TGTGCCTGGAGTTACGGGGTTAGCAATCAGCCCCAGCATTTT
-	TRBV5-1	-	TRBJ1-2	CASSLHRGSNYGYTF	TGCGCCAGCAGCCTCCATAGGGGATCTAACTATGGCTACACCTTC
-	TRBV25-1	TRBD1	TRBJ1-4	CASRGQKKLFF	TGTGCCAGCAGGGGACAGAAAAAACTGTTTTTT
once	TRBV25-1	-	TRBJ2-2	CASSELQGFGTGELFF	TGTGCCAGCAGTGAACTACAGGGTTTTGGCACCGGGGAGCTGTTTTTT
-	TRBV7-9	-	TRBJ2-7	CASSDYGDYEQYF	TGTGCCAGCTCCGATTACGGGGACTACGAGCAGTACTTC
few	TRBV7-9	-	TRBJ1-5	CASSPSDRDNQPQHF	TGTGCCAGCAGCCCCTCTGATCGGGACAATCAGCCCCAGCATTTT
-	TRBV5-8	-	TRBJ1-4	CASSSTRGFRFTTNEKLFF	TGTGCCAGCAGCTCAACAAGGGGGTTTCGATTTACGACTAATGAAAAACTGTTTTTT
-	TRBV2	-	TRBJ1-6	CASSIQGSKANSPLHF	TGTGCCAGCAGTATCCAGGGTTCCAAAGCAAATTCACCCCTCCACTTT
-	TRBV6-4	TRBD1	TRBJ2-2	CASSEVQGANTGELFF	TGTGCCAGCAGTGAGGTACAGGGGGCGAACACCGGGGAGCTGTTTTTT
-	TRBV5-1	TRBD2	TRBJ2-1	CASSFPQRGTDYNEQFF	TGCGCCAGCAGCTTCCCTCAGCGGGGGACCGATTACAATGAGCAGTTCTTC
-	TRBV4-2	-	TRBJ1-2	CASSQDWPRGLEYGYTF	TGTGCCAGCAGCCAAGATTGGCCCCGGGGACTAGAGTATGGCTACACCTTC
-	TRBV6-6	-	TRBJ2-7	CASTRDTTIKYF	TGTGCCAGCACCCGGGACACCACAATCAAGTACTTC
-	TRBV7-9	-	TRBJ1-1	CASSLQGEAFF	TGTGCCAGCAGTCTACAGGGTGAAGCTTTCTTT
-	TRBV19	-	TRBJ2-7	CASKDRLSYEQYF	TGTGCCAGTAAGGACAGACTTTCCTACGAGCAGTACTTC
-	TRBV5-1	-	TRBJ2-2	CASTSTVTGELFF	TGCGCCAGCACCTCAACAGTCACCGGGGAGCTGTTTTTT
-	TRBV6-1	TRBD1	TRBJ1-2	CASSEALAGQSLYGYTF	TGTGCCAGCAGTGAAGCGCTAGCGGGACAGTCACTATATGGCTACACCTTC
-	TRBV6-6	-	TRBJ2-2	CASSYVASPNTGELFF	TGTGCCAGCAGTTACGTGGCCAGTCCTAACACCGGGGAGCTGTTTTTT
-	TRBV4-2	-	TRBJ1-6	CASSQDVGASPLHF	TGTGCCAGCAGCCAAGATGTGGGGGCTTCACCCCTCCACTTT
-	TRBV7-6	TRBD1	TRBJ1-2	CASSLGTGGLGYGYTF	TGTGCCAGCAGCTTAGGGACAGGGGGCTTAGGCTATGGCTACACCTTC
-	TRBV6-4	TRBD1	TRBJ2-1	CASRATGGAYNEQFF	TGTGCCAGCAGAGCGACAGGGGGCGCGTACAATGAGCAGTTCTTC
-	TRBV5-4	-	TRBJ2-4	CASSLGLAKNIQYF	TGTGCCAGCAGCTTGGGTCTAGCCAAAAACATTCAGTACTTC
-	TRBV7-2	TRBD1	TRBJ2-7	CASSLDPGGYEQYF	TGTGCCAGCAGCTTAGACCCAGGGGGCTACGAGCAGTACTTC
-	TRBV25-1	TRBD1	TRBJ2-2	CASSDPGQGYTGELFF	TGTGCCAGCAGTGATCCGGGACAGGGGTACACCGGGGAGCTGTTTTTT
-	TRBV11-2	TRBD1	TRBJ2-7	CASSLYRDSSYEQYF	TGTGCCAGCAGCTTGTACCGGGACAGCTCCTACGAGCAGTACTTC
-	TRBV9	TRBD2	TRBJ2-1	CASAWRGAGYNEQFF	TGTGCCAGCGCTTGGCGGGGGGCGGGATACAATGAGCAGTTCTTC
-	TRBV6-1	TRBD1	TRBJ2-5	CASGDRGRIPETQYF	TGTGCCAGCGGGGACAGGGGAAGAATCCCAGAGACCCAGTACTTC
-	TRBV29-1	-	TRBJ2-1	CSGKGHNEYNEQFF	TGCAGCGGGAAGGGACACAACGAATACAATGAGCAGTTCTTC
-	TRBV19	-	TRBJ1-5	CASSIGTASNQPQHF	TGTGCCAGTAGTATTGGCACAGCTAGCAATCAGCCCCAGCATTTT
-	TRBV2	TRBD2	TRBJ2-3	CASSDGGVTDTQYF	TGTGCCAGCAGTGACGGGGGGGTCACAGATACGCAGTATTTT
-	TRBV30	TRBD1	TRBJ2-7	CAWSPDRASYEQYF	TGTGCCTGGAGTCCAGACAGGGCCTCCTACGAGCAGTACTTC
once	TRBV19	-	TRBJ1-2	CASSPDGDYGYTF	TGTGCCAGTAGTCCCGACGGGGACTATGGCTACACCTTC
once	TRBV4-1	-	TRBJ1-5	CASSQVVGGQPQHF	TGCGCCAGCAGCCAAGTGGTGGGCGGGCAGCCCCAGCATTTT
-	TRBV9	TRBD1	TRBJ1-2	CASSPRDRGYFTF	TGTGCCAGCAGCCCCCGGGACAGGGGGTATTTCACCTTC
once	TRBV4-2	-	TRBJ2-7	CASSQGGTLSSYEQYF	TGTGCCAGCAGCCAAGGGGGGACTTTAAGCTCCTACGAGCAGTACTTC
-	TRBV5-1	-	TRBJ2-1	CASSLGQGSYNEQFF	TGCGCCAGCAGCTTGGGCCAGGGGTCCTACAATGAGCAGTTCTTC
few	TRBV5-1	TRBD1	TRBJ1-2	CASSLEGQSYGYTF	TGCGCCAGCAGCTTGGAGGGACAGTCCTATGGCTACACCTTC
-	TRBV10-3	-	TRBJ1-1	CAISEFSDTTFF	TGTGCCATCAGTGAGTTCAGTGACACGACTTTCTTT
-	TRBV7-2	-	TRBJ2-5	CASSLEIGGGETQYF	TGTGCCAGCAGCTTAGAGATTGGTGGGGGGGAGACCCAGTACTTC
-	TRBV7-2	TRBD1	TRBJ2-5	CASSVQGSVETQYF	TGTGCCAGCAGCGTACAGGGGAGTGTGGAGACCCAGTACTTC
-	TRBV6-5	-	TRBJ2-2	CASSTQGLGPGELFF	TGTGCCAGCAGCACACAGGGTCTGGGACCCGGGGAGCTGTTTTTT
-	TRBV29-1	TRBD2	TRBJ2-1	CSVLPSGGYNEQFF	TGCAGCGTTCTTCCCAGCGGGGGGTACAATGAGCAGTTCTTC
few	TRBV14	-	TRBJ2-1	CASSQVRWAGYNEQFF	TGTGCCAGCAGCCAAGTGCGGTGGGCGGGTTACAATGAGCAGTTCTTC
-	TRBV7-2	-	TRBJ2-2	CASSLVTGNTGELFF	TGTGCCAGCAGCTTAGTCACAGGGAACACCGGGGAGCTGTTTTTT
-	TRBV18	TRBD2	TRBJ2-5	CASSPAGVAETQYF	TGTGCCAGCTCACCAGCGGGGGTAGCTGAGACCCAGTACTTC
-	TRBV7-9	TRBD1	TRBJ1-5	CASSRTGANSNQPQHF	TGTGCCAGCAGCAGGACAGGGGCGAATAGCAATCAGCCCCAGCATTTT
-	TRBV5-1	TRBD1	TRBJ1-5	CASSAGTGLREPQHF	TGCGCCAGCAGCGCCGGGACAGGGCTTAGGGAGCCCCAGCATTTT
-	TRBV6-1	TRBD1	TRBJ1-2	CASRANLGTGLGYTF	TGTGCCAGCAGAGCGAACCTGGGGACAGGTCTTGGCTACACCTTC
-	TRBV5-5	TRBD1	TRBJ2-1	CASSLDRDRYNEQFF	TGTGCCAGCAGCTTGGATCGGGACAGATACAATGAGCAGTTCTTC
few	TRBV6-6	TRBD1	TRBJ1-1	CASKQTGDTEAFF	TGTGCCAGCAAGCAGACAGGGGACACTGAAGCTTTCTTT
-	TRBV10-1	-	TRBJ2-7	CASSEFAGSPYEQYF	TGCGCCAGCAGTGAGTTCGCGGGGAGTCCCTACGAGCAGTACTTC
-	TRBV7-2	-	TRBJ1-1	CASSLAFQGEAFF	TGTGCCAGCAGCTTAGCGTTCCAGGGGGAAGCTTTCTTT
-	TRBV5-8	TRBD1	TRBJ2-2	CASRRAGGATTGELFF	TGTGCCAGCAGGCGTGCAGGGGGCGCGACCACCGGGGAGCTGTTTTTT